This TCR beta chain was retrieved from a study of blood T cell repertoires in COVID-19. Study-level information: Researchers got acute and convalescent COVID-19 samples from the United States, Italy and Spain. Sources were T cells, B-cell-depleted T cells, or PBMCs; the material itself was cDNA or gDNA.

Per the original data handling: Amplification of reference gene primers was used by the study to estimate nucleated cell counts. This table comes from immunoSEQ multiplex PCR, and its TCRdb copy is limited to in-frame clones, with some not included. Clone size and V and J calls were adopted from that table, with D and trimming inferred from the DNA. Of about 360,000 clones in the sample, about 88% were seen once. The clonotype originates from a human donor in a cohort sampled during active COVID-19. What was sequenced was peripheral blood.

CDR3 nucleotides: TGCGCCAGCAGCTTGACCGGGTCATCGGGGGGGCGCGATGAAAAACTGTTTTTT. It translates to CASSLTGSSGGRDEKLFF. V usage is TRBV5-1 and J usage is TRBJ1-4, with D possibly TRBD1 on 6 matching bases. The CDR3 is 18 amino acids. Germline V gives CDR1 SGHRS, CDR2 YFSETQ. Trimming took off 1 base at V and 6 bases at J, with 22 bases between the two ends.